The present T cell receptor beta chain was sequenced within a study of blood T cells in healthy people across ages. Using a J-beta primer mix together with a sample-barcoded 5' primer, a second PCR was run for roughly 7 to 12 cycles. TCRdb itself ran the 5' RACE reads through MiXCR, one entry per CDR3 protein. The repertoire has about 1,400,000 distinct CDR3 sequences, around two fifths of them found once; the top ten carry less than 8%. This clonotype was counted only a few times. A junction end diverges from the germline sequence, so it may reflect a read error. CDR1 is DFQATT, CDR2 SNEGSKA, per germline (reference sequence). CDR3 length: 13 amino acids.

Sequencing was done on a sample of blood. The V and J genes are TRBV20-1 and TRBJ1-1; D not certain. The TCR originated in a woman aged 18-29 years in good health. The CDR3: CSARGYMNTEAFF. CDR3 DNA sequence: TGCAGTGCGAGAGGGTACATGAACACTGAAGCTTTCTTT.